This entry describes one T cell receptor beta chain. Antigen: not known. From the 5' RACE reads, TCRdb called clonotypes with MiXCR, one entry per CDR3 protein. The sample shows around 120,000 distinct CDR3 sequences, approximately 15% of them seen only once. The data derive from a study of CD8 T cells in ankylosing spondylitis. Overall study results and limits: According to the report, clones linked to the disease were significantly enriched in matched synovial fluid samples taken from ankylosing spondylitis patients.

CDR1 and CDR2 (germline): SGHTA, FQGNSA. The V gene end was trimmed by 5 bases and the J gene end by 5 bases; junction bases not matched to a gene: 6. CDR3 length equals 14 residues. Sequencing was done on a sample of blood, either unsorted or a sorted T cell fraction (not recorded which). The TCR comes from a female donor with ankylosing spondylitis or in good health (not recorded which). The gene calls are TRBV7-2 and TRBJ2-3; 8 bases agree with TRBD2. The CDR3 DNA is TGTGCCAGCAGCGTGACTAGCGCAATAGATACGCAGTATTTT. This encodes CASSVTSAIDTQYF.